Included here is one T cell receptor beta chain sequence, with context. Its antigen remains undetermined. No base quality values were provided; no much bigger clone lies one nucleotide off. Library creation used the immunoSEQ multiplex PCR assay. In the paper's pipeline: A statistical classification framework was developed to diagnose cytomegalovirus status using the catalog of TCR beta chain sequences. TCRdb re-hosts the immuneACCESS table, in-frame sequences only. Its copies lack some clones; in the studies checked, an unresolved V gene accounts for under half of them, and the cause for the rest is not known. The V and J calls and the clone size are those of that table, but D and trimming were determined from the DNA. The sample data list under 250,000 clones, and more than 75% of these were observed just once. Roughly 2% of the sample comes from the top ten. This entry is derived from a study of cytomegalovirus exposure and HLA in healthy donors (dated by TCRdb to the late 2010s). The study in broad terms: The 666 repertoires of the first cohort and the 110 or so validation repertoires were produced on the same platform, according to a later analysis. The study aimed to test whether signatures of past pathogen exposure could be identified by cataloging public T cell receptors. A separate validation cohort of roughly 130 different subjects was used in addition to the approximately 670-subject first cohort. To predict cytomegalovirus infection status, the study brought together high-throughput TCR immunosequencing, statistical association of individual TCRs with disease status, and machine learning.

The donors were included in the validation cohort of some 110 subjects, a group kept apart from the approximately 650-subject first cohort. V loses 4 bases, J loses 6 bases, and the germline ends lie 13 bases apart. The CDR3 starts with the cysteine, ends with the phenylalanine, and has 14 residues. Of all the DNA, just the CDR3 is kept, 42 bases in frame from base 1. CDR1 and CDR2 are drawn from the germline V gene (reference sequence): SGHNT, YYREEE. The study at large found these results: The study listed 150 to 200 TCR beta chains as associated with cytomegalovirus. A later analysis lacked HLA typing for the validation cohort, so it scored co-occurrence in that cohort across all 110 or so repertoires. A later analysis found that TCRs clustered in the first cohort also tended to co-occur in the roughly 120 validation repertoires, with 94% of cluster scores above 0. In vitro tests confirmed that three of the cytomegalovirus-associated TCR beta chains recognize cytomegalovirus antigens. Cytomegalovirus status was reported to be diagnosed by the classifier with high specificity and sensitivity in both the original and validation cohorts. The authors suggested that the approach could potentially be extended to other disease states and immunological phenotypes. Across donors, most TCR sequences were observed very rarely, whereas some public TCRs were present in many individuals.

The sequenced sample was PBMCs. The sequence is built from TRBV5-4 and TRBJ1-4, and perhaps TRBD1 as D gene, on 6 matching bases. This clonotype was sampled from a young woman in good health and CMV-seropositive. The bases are TGTGCCAGCAGCCCCGTACAGGGAGATGAAAAACTGTTTTTT. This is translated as CASSPVQGDEKLFF.